This T cell receptor beta chain is from a study of CD8 T cells in ankylosing spondylitis. On this clonotype: Its antigen is currently unknown. This may be a read error, as it is one base from a much larger clone.

Study-wide results and limits: There were earlier reports of some motif variants in reactive arthritis synovial fluid and blood. In ankylosing spondylitis blood, a motif of 7 to 9 highly homologous TCR beta variants appeared characteristic. Disease-linked clones had a CD8+ phenotype and relatively low frequency in peripheral blood.

CDR1 SGDLS and CDR2 YYNGEE come from the germline V gene. This CDR3 has 14 residues. In making TCR beta libraries, quantitative 5'-RACE with molecular barcodes was used. TCRdb called the 5' RACE reads again in MiXCR, with one record for every CDR3 protein. This sample has about 250,000 distinct CDR3 sequences, with 7% to 10% found just once. Material: blood, either unsorted or a sorted T cell fraction (not recorded which). The V and J genes are TRBV9 and TRBJ2-3, with 10 bases lining up with TRBD2. The sequence came from a female donor with ankylosing spondylitis or in good health (not recorded which). CDR3 DNA sequence: TGTGCCAACAGCGCAGCGGGAGGGGCGGATACGCAGTATTTT. Translated: CANSAAGGADTQYF.